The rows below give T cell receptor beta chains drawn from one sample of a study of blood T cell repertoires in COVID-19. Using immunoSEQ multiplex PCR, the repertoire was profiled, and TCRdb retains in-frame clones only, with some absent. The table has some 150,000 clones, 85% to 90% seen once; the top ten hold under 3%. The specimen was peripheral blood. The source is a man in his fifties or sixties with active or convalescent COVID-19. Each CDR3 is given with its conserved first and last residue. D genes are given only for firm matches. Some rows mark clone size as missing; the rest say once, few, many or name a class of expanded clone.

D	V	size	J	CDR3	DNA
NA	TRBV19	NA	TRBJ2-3	CATQLQGTDTQYF	TGTGCCACCCAGCTCCAGGGGACAGATACGCAGTATTTT
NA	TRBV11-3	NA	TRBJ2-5	CASSKGWGVDPLETQYF	TGTGCCAGCAGCAAAGGGTGGGGGGTCGACCCATTAGAGACCCAGTACTTC
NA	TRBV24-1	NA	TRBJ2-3	CATSDFSTATDTQYF	TGTGCCACCAGTGATTTCAGCACAGCCACAGATACGCAGTATTTT
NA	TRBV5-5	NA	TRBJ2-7	CASSLIGQSSYEQYF	TGTGCCAGCAGCTTAATTGGGCAGAGCTCCTACGAGCAGTACTTC
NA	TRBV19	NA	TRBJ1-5	CASSIYKGVYSNQPQHF	TGTGCCAGTAGTATATATAAAGGGGTCTATAGCAATCAGCCCCAGCATTTT
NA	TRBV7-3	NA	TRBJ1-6	CASSTSPGSNSPLHF	TGTGCCAGCAGTACCAGTCCGGGGAGTAATTCACCCCTCCACTTT
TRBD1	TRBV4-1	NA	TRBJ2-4	CASSQESVGQGLQYF	TGCGCCAGCAGCCAAGAAAGTGTGGGACAGGGCCTTCAGTACTTC
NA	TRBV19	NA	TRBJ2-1	CASHLGRLDNEQFF	TGTGCCAGCCACCTGGGGAGGCTGGACAATGAGCAGTTCTTC
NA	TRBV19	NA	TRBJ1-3	CASSIGQDSYSGNTIYF	TGTGCCAGTAGTATCGGCCAGGACTCGTACTCTGGAAACACCATATATTTT
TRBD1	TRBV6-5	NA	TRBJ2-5	CASSYATGGETQYF	TGTGCCAGCAGTTACGCCACAGGGGGAGAGACCCAGTACTTC
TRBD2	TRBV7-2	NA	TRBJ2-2	CASSSRGGSRGTGELFF	TGTGCCAGCAGCTCCCGTGGCGGGAGTAGGGGCACCGGGGAGCTGTTTTTT
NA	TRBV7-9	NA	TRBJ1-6	CASSPGSNNSPLHF	TGTGCCAGCAGCCCAGGCAGTAATAATTCACCCCTCCACTTT
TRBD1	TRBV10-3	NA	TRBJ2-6	CAISPGTGAGANVLTF	TGTGCCATCAGTCCCGGGACAGGGGCTGGGGCCAACGTCCTGACTTTC
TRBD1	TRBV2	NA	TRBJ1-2	CASSDDWTGDGYTF	TGTGCCAGCAGTGATGATTGGACAGGGGATGGCTACACCTTC
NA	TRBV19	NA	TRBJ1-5	CASSVFTLTGGNQPQHF	TGTGCCAGTAGTGTCTTCACCCTTACGGGTGGCAATCAGCCCCAGCATTTT
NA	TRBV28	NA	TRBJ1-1	CASSLSVETEAFF	TGTGCCAGCAGTTTATCGGTTGAGACTGAAGCTTTCTTT
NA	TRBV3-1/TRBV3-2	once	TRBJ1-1	CASSPSGMMNTEAFF	TGTGCCAGCAGCCCGTCCGGGATGATGAACACTGAAGCTTTCTTT
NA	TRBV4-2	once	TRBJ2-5	CASSQDVRGETQYF	TGTGCCAGCAGCCAAGATGTCCGGGGGGAGACCCAGTACTTC
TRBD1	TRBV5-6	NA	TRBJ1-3	CASSLRGQGNTIYF	TGTGCCAGCAGCTTGAGGGGACAGGGAAACACCATATATTTT
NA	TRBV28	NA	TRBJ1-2	CASNGGFYGYTF	TGTGCCAGCAACGGGGGATTCTATGGCTACACCTTC
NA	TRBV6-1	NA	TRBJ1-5	CASSEGWGPGGLPQHF	TGTGCCAGCAGTGAAGGATGGGGCCCCGGGGGTTTGCCCCAGCATTTT
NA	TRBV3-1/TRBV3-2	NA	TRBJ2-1	CASSQDRVPVQFF	TGTGCCAGCAGCCAAGATCGGGTCCCGGTCCAGTTCTTC
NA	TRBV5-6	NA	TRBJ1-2	CASNSGFGYTF	TGTGCCAGCAACTCAGGGTTTGGCTACACCTTC
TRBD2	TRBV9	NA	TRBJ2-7	CASSAGLAGSQPWTYEQYF	TGTGCCAGCAGCGCGGGACTAGCGGGAAGTCAGCCCTGGACCTACGAGCAGTACTTC
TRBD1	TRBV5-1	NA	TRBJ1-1	CASSPNTGGTTEAFF	TGCGCCAGCAGCCCGAATACAGGGGGAACCACTGAAGCTTTCTTT